One and the same sample provided the 29 T cell receptor beta chains below, sequenced in a study of PD-1 blockade in classical Hodgkin lymphoma. Assay: immunoSEQ multiplex PCR; the TCRdb copy retains only in-frame clones and omits some. The sample has over 5,500 clones; about 78% are singletons. Each patient experienced a relapse that followed autologous stem cell transplantation, and brentuximab vedotin exposure varied. Negative selection with magnetic separation was used to purify CD4+ T cells from thawed PBMCs. Material: CD4+ T cells from blood, obtained at baseline. All receptors derive from a human donor with classical Hodgkin lymphoma.

This CDR3 reads CATSGGQTNTGELFF. CDR3 coding DNA: TGTGCCACCAGCGGGGGACAGACGAACACCGGGGAGCTGTTTTTT. The chain recombines TRBV15 with TRBJ2-2; 7 positions match TRBD1. J gave up 0 bases and V 5 bases, and 3 bases lay outside the gene matches. The CDR3 consists of 15 residues. Germline CDR1 reads LNHNV; CDR2 reads YYDKDF (reference sequence).

V usage is TRBV14 and J usage is TRBJ1-4; TRBD1 matches at 7 bases. The CDR3 runs 17 residues. CDR1 and CDR2 (germline): SGHDN, FVKESK. Trimming cost V 4 bases and J 2 bases; bases outside gene matches: 10. DNA for the CDR3: TGTGCCAGCAGCCTTGGACAGGAGGCAATGACTAATGAAAAACTGTTTTTT. This codes for CASSLGQEAMTNEKLFF.

The genes are TRBV10-2 and TRBJ1-2, with D perhaps TRBD1 (6 bases). CDR3 length: 15 amino acids. V was trimmed by 4 bases and J by 8 bases, leaving 20 bases between them. The germline gives CDR1 WSHSY, CDR2 SAAADI. CDR3 residues: CASSGWSAGAGGYTF. CDR3 DNA: TGCGCCAGCAGTGGATGGAGTGCAGGGGCTGGGGGCTACACCTTC.

The chain recombines TRBV18 with TRBJ1-1; the D gene is possibly TRBD1 (5 bases). This CDR3 has 15 amino acids. The ends were cut back, 4 bases at V and 0 bases at J, with 12 bases in the middle. The germline V gene encodes CDR1 KGHSH and CDR2 LQKENI. The CDR3 DNA sequence: TGTGCCAGCTCACTGGGGCCATCCTTGAACACTGAAGCTTTCTTT. Translated: CASSLGPSLNTEAFF.

The chain uses TRBV7-9 and TRBJ1-3, with 9 bases identical to TRBD1. Germline V gene lookup returns CDR1 SEHNR and CDR2 FQNEAQ (reference sequence). The CDR3 extends over 14 amino acids. With 5 bases clipped from V and 4 bases from J, the junction kept 3 bases outside the gene matches. CDR3 sequence reads: CASSGTGIGNTIYF. In DNA, the CDR3 is TGTGCCAGCAGCGGGACAGGGATCGGAAACACCATATATTTT.

The chain employs TRBV18 and TRBJ1-5, with TRBD1 as a possible D gene (6 bases). The length of the CDR3 is 14 residues. CDR1 is KGHSH, CDR2 LQKENI, per germline. V was clipped by 3 bases and J by 5 bases, with 11 bases between them. As DNA, the CDR3 is TGTGCCAGCTCACCCTGGGACACCGATCAGCCCCAGCATTTT. Protein sequence: CASSPWDTDQPQHF. Filled out from reference TRBV18 and TRBJ1-5, the complete variable domain reads NAGVMQNPRHLVRRRGQEARLRCSPMKGHSHVYWYRQLPEEGLKFMVYLQKENIIDESGMPKERFSAEFPKEGPSILRIQQVVRGDSAAYFCASSPWDTDQPQHFGDGTRLSIL.

J is TRBJ2-2 and V is TRBV6-1; weak D call: TRBD1 (5 bases). The germline V gene has CDR1 MNHNS and CDR2 SASEGT. The CDR3 has 14 residues. Trimming took 6 bases from V and 7 from J, leaving 15 bases between them. The CDR3 coding sequence is TGTGCCAGCAGCCAGGGCCAGAAGGTCGGGGAGCTGTTTTTT. This codes for CASSQGQKVGELFF.

This sequence joins TRBV7-6 and TRBJ2-7; 8 bases line up with TRBD2. J lost 5 bases, V lost 5 bases, and 14 bases had no gene match. Germline V gives CDR1 SGHVS, CDR2 FNYEAQ. There are 16 residues in the CDR3. CDR3 sequence reads: CASSARTGGPDNEQYF. Written as DNA, the CDR3 is TGTGCCAGCAGCGCCCGCACGGGGGGGCCCGATAACGAGCAGTACTTC.

CDR3 region: CASSRGWGRETQYF. CDR3 sequence (DNA): TGTGCCAGCAGTCGCGGGTGGGGGCGAGAGACCCAGTACTTC. The rearrangement uses TRBV7-8 and TRBJ2-5; tentatively, D is TRBD1 (6 bases). V was trimmed by 6 bases and J by 4 bases, leaving 15 bases between them. The CDR3 runs 14 residues. Germline loops: CDR1 SGHVS, CDR2 FQNEAQ.

This clone was counted a few times. CDR3 coding DNA: TGTGCCAGCAGCGGACAGTATGGCTACACCTTC. Translation gives CASSGQYGYTF. The chain carries TRBV6-5 and TRBJ1-2, with D maybe TRBD1 (6 bases). The CDR3 has 11 residues. Germline V lookup: CDR1 MNHEY, CDR2 SVGAGI. The V end lost 6 bases, the J end lost 5 bases, and 7 bases lay between the germline ends.

The chain couples TRBV4-3 to TRBJ2-7; unclear D gene. The length of the CDR3 is 13 residues. The germline V gene has CDR1 LGHNA and CDR2 YSLEER. Deletions cut 0 bases from V and 4 bases from J, with 7 bases between. In nucleotides, the CDR3 is TGCGCCAGCAGCCAAGATCTATCTTACGAGCAGTACTTC. This gives the protein CASSQDLSYEQYF.

The chain recombines TRBV11-1 with TRBJ1-1; D possibly corresponds to TRBD1 (5 bases). Germline CDR1 and CDR2: SGHAT and FQDESV (reference sequence). The V gene lost 3 bases and the J gene lost 1 base, with 18 bases spanning the gap. The CDR3 has 17 residues. The chain's CDR3 is CASSLWGSRRANTEAFF. CDR3 coding DNA: TGTGCCAGCAGCTTGTGGGGGTCACGGAGGGCGAACACTGAAGCTTTCTTT.

The rearrangement links TRBV7-9 to TRBJ1-6; D is uncertain. Germline assignment: CDR1 SEHNR and CDR2 FQNEAQ (reference sequence). CDR3 length: 16 residues. Trimming shortened V by 3 bases and J by 0 bases, and 9 bases separated the two germline ends. CDR3 in DNA: TGTGCCAGCAGCTTCGGCGACCGCTCCTATAATTCACCCCTCCACTTT. This gives the protein CASSFGDRSYNSPLHF.

This chain links TRBV6-6 with TRBJ2-3, with 14 bases identical to TRBD2. Looked up from germline, CDR1 is MNHNY and CDR2 is SVGAGI (reference sequence). This CDR3 has 16 amino acids. J gave up 4 bases and V 2 bases, and 2 bases lay outside the gene matches. CDR3 amino acids: CASSYPTSGGADTQYF. In DNA, the CDR3 is TGTGCCAGCAGTTACCCGACTAGCGGGGGGGCAGATACGCAGTATTTT.

The chain has TRBV6-6 and TRBJ1-5; D uncertain. Between the trimmed V and J ends, which lost 6 bases and 6 bases, there was a span of 18 bases. This CDR3 comprises 15 residues. Germline V CDR1 and CDR2: MNHNY, SVGAGI (reference sequence). CDR3 protein: CASRGPESGGQPQHF. The CDR3 bases are TGTGCCAGCAGAGGTCCAGAGAGTGGAGGTCAGCCCCAGCATTTT.

The genes are TRBV19 and TRBJ2-7; 9 nucleotides agree with TRBD1. Germline V lookup: CDR1 LNHDA, CDR2 SQIVND (reference sequence). V shed 4 bases and J 5 bases; nucleotides not matched to a gene: 12. CDR3 length: 16 residues. In DNA form, the CDR3 reads TGTGCCAGTAGTACGAAGAACCGGGACAGGGTCGACGAGCAGTACTTC. It yields the protein CASSTKNRDRVDEQYF.

This clone is large (0.1 to 1%) in the sample. The chain is built from TRBV2 and TRBJ1-5; D gene uncertain. The CDR3 loop spans 13 amino acids. V lost 7 bases and J lost 5, with 12 bases in between. The germline V gene encodes CDR1 SNHLY and CDR2 FYNNEI. The chain's CDR3 is CASTVQLDQPQHF. In DNA, the CDR3 is TGTGCCAGCACCGTCCAGCTTGATCAGCCCCAGCATTTT.

The chain links TRBV4-2 to TRBJ2-2; possible D gene TRBD2, 6 bases. Germline V gene sequence: CDR1 LGHNA, CDR2 YNFKEQ. The length of the CDR3 is 17 residues. Between the trimmed V and J ends, which lost 1 base and 0 bases, there was a span of 12 bases. CDR3 coding DNA: TGTGCCAGCAGCCAAGGATCGTGGGAGGCGAACACCGGGGAGCTGTTTTTT. Protein sequence: CASSQGSWEANTGELFF.

The chain joins TRBV28 to TRBJ1-1; D might be TRBD1 (6 bases). V lost 2 bases, J lost 4 bases, and 11 bases lay in between. The CDR3 extends over 14 amino acids. In germline, CDR1 is MDHEN, CDR2 SYDVKM. For the CDR3, the DNA is TGTGCCAGCAGTTTAAGACAGGCTCCCACTGAAGCTTTCTTT. Residues: CASSLRQAPTEAFF.

V is TRBV5-1 and J is TRBJ1-1, with D unclear. This CDR3 spans 13 amino acids. CDR1 is SGHRS, CDR2 YFSETQ, per germline. The V gene lost 7 bases and the J gene lost 1 base, with 11 bases spanning the gap. Here the CDR3 DNA reads TGCGCCAGCGGAGGAGGGAGGAACACTGAAGCTTTCTTT. Protein sequence: CASGGGRNTEAFF.

This clone has only a few counts. The chain links TRBV4-3 to TRBJ2-1; TRBD2 matches at 15 bases. CDR1 LGHNA and CDR2 YSLEER come from the germline V gene. The CDR3 length is 15 residues. J gave up 5 bases and V 4 bases, and 0 bases lay outside the gene matches. The CDR3 reads CASSRTSGGDNEQFF. CDR3 DNA: TGCGCCAGCAGCCGGACTAGCGGGGGGGACAATGAGCAGTTCTTC.

This sequence joins TRBV2 and TRBJ1-2; D unclear. Trimming removed 8 bases at V and 0 bases at J, with 16 bases between. The CDR3 is 15 amino acids. The germline gives CDR1 SNHLY, CDR2 FYNNEI. The CDR3 sequence: CASSLGRPANYGYTF. Here the CDR3 DNA reads TGTGCCAGCTCTTTGGGCAGACCAGCTAACTATGGCTACACCTTC.

V is TRBV2 and J is TRBJ2-3; 7 bases line up with TRBD2. Germline CDR1 SNHLY, CDR2 FYNNEI. Trimming took 2 bases from V and 2 from J; bases not matched to a gene: 4. This CDR3 has 15 residues. CDR3: CASSEWGGITDTQYF. The CDR3 nucleotides are TGTGCCAGCAGTGAATGGGGGGGGATCACAGATACGCAGTATTTT.

V and J are TRBV5-4 and TRBJ2-2; tentative D call: TRBD2 (5 bases). The CDR3 extends over 13 amino acids. Germline CDR1 SGHNT, CDR2 YYREEE (reference sequence). Trimming pared 4 bases from V and 6 bases from J, leaving 10 bases between. Written as DNA, the CDR3 is TGTGCCAGCAGCCGTAGCGTACCCGGGGAGCTGTTTTTT. Protein: CASSRSVPGELFF.

V gene TRBV5-1 combines with J gene TRBJ2-7; weak D call: TRBD1 (6 bases). V gave up 0 bases and J gave up 3 bases, with 7 bases separating them. CDR1 and CDR2 (germline): SGHRS, YFSETQ. The CDR3 extends over 13 amino acids. The CDR3 is CASSLDRDYEQYF. In DNA form, the CDR3 reads TGCGCCAGCAGCTTGGACAGGGACTACGAGCAGTACTTC.

The gene calls are TRBV11-2 and TRBJ2-5, with D possibly being TRBD2 (5 bases). CDR1 SGHAT and CDR2 FQNNGV come from the germline V gene. CDR3 size: 15 residues. Between the trimmed V and J ends, which lost 2 bases and 1 base, there was a span of 11 bases. The CDR3 protein is CASSLQISGQETQYF. DNA of the CDR3: TGTGCCAGCAGCTTACAAATCAGCGGCCAAGAGACCCAGTACTTC.

The chain uses TRBV9 and TRBJ2-5; 8 bases fit TRBD1. The CDR3 loop spans 16 amino acids. Germline V lookup: CDR1 SGDLS, CDR2 YYNGEE. V lost 3 bases and J lost 4; bases outside the gene matches: 11. The CDR3 DNA reads TGTGCCAGCAGCGCGGGGACAGGAACCAAGTTAGAGACCCAGTACTTC. The encoded protein is CASSAGTGTKLETQYF.

The chain joins TRBV5-1 to TRBJ2-7; tentatively, D is TRBD1 (6 bases). V was clipped by 4 bases and J by 1 base, with 9 bases between them. Germline CDR1 SGHRS, CDR2 YFSETQ. The CDR3 runs to 13 residues. This chain's CDR3 is CASSPGQSYEQYF. The CDR3 DNA sequence: TGCGCCAGCAGCCCTGGACAGTCCTACGAGCAGTACTTC.

The V call is TRBV28, the J call TRBJ2-7; the D is unclear. CDR3 size: 12 residues. Germline loops: CDR1 MDHEN, CDR2 SYDVKM. V dropped 5 bases and J dropped 6 bases, with 11 bases sitting between them. The CDR3 coding sequence is TGTGCCAGCAGTCAGACCCTTGGCGAGCAGTACTTC. Amino acids: CASSQTLGEQYF.